This entry lists 30 T cell receptor beta chains sequenced from one sample in a study of blood T cells in healthy people across ages (dated by TCRdb to about 2015). Library preparation was by 5' RACE. Instrument on record: Illumina HiSeq 2500. A second PCR of roughly 6 to 11 cycles was run with a J-beta primer mix and a sample-barcoded 5' primer. The public reads were reanalyzed by TCRdb: fastp trimming at Q25, MiXCR alignment, in-frame beta chains only. Rows are unified per CDR3 protein, each entry keeping the most common DNA and genes. In all, the sample holds some 640,000 distinct CDR3 sequences, and less than 35% of those were seen once. The ten largest clones capture 15% to 17% of the sample. Sample: blood. These receptors came from a woman aged 80 or over in good health.

At least ten counts were recorded for this clonotype. The chain employs TRBV4-2 and TRBJ2-3; 10 bases are a match to TRBD2. CDR1 and CDR2 from the germline V gene are LGHNA and YNFKEQ. V lost 4 bases and J lost 2; bases outside the gene matches: 6. This CDR3 comprises 16 residues. The CDR3 loop is CASSPSSGGVTDTQYF. The DNA of the CDR3 is TGTGCCAGCAGCCCCTCGAGCGGGGGGGTCACAGATACGCAGTATTTT.

This clonotype was detected ten times or more. This clone may be a read error of a much larger clone one base away. This chain joins TRBV5-1 and TRBJ2-7, with 7 bases matching TRBD1. Germline-derived CDR1 and CDR2 are SGHRS and YFSETQ. The CDR3 covers 11 residues. The ends lost 5 bases at V and 5 bases at J; junction bases unmatched: 1. The CDR3: CASRTGNEQYF. The CDR3 region has the DNA TGCGCCAGCAGGACAGGGAACGAGCAGTACTTC.

V gene TRBV7-9 combines with J gene TRBJ2-1; D might be TRBD2 (7 bases). Germline CDR1 and CDR2: SEHNR and FQNEAQ (reference sequence). The CDR3 runs to 17 residues. The germline V and J ends were trimmed by 4 bases and 5 bases, with 21 bases remaining between them. In nucleotides, the CDR3 is TGTGCCAGCAGCTCGACTAGGGGGGGCCCTACCCACAATGAGCAGTTCTTC. Amino acids: CASSSTRGGPTHNEQFF.

V is TRBV18 and J is TRBJ2-3, with a weak D call TRBD2 (6 bases). Trimming cost V 8 bases and J 2 bases, with 20 bases left between them. Germline CDR1 is KGHSH and CDR2 is LQKENI. The CDR3 runs to 16 residues. In nucleotides, the CDR3 is TGTGCCAGCCCCCCAACGGGAGACGCCCACACAGATACGCAGTATTTT. As protein: CASPPTGDAHTDTQYF.

This clonotype was observed at least ten times. The chain uses TRBV28 and TRBJ2-1, with 12 bases aligning to TRBD2. CDR3 length equals 15 residues. V trimming: 6 bases; J trimming: 5 bases; junction bases outside the gene matches: 5. Germline-derived CDR1 and CDR2 are MDHEN and SYDVKM. The CDR3 DNA reads as TGTGCCAGCAGGTCGACTAGCGGGGGAAACAATGAGCAGTTCTTC. Translation gives CASRSTSGGNNEQFF.

There are many counts of this clonotype. This chain uses TRBV11-2 with TRBJ2-2; no definite D call. Germline V gene data show CDR1 as SGHAT and CDR2 as FQNNGV. The CDR3 sequence is 14 residues long. Deletions cut 0 bases from V and 6 bases from J, with 8 bases between. The CDR3 DNA sequence: TGTGCCAGCAGCTTAGAGGCAGCCGCCGGGGAGCTGTTTTTT. Its translation is CASSLEAAAGELFF.

This clonotype showed up many times. The junction shows a germline mismatch at one end, possibly a read error. The chain employs TRBV3-1 and TRBJ1-1, with D possibly being TRBD1 (5 bases). The germline gives CDR1 LGHDT, CDR2 YNNKEL (reference sequence). The CDR3 spans 16 residues. The CDR3 loop reads CASSKESGSGVTEAFF. The DNA of the CDR3 is TGTGCCAGCAGCAAAGAATCAGGGAGCGGAGTCACTGAAGCTTTCTTT.

This clonotype was seen many times. The chain uses TRBV4-2 and TRBJ2-4; TRBD1 matches at 7 bases. V shed 3 bases and J 6 bases; nucleotides not matched to a gene: 14. The CDR3 extends over 17 amino acids. Germline V lookup: CDR1 LGHNA, CDR2 YNFKEQ. The CDR3 region has the DNA TGTGCCAGCAGCCAGAGCCGGGACAGCTTTGGAAGAAACATTCAGTACTTC. Translating it yields CASSQSRDSFGRNIQYF.

CDR3 loop: CASSQAGTMNTEAFF. The CDR3 nucleotides read TGTGCCAGCAGCCAAGCAGGTACCATGAACACTGAAGCTTTCTTT. The chain has TRBV3-1 and TRBJ1-1; D unclear. CDR3 size: 15 residues. Trimming took 1 base from V and 0 from J, leaving 9 bases between them. Germline V gene lookup returns CDR1 LGHDT and CDR2 YNNKEL (reference sequence).

Only a few counts were recorded for this clonotype. A much larger clone lies one base from this, so it may be a read error. This sequence joins TRBV5-1 and TRBJ2-7; D possibly corresponds to TRBD2 (5 bases). Germline-derived CDR1 and CDR2 are SGHRS and YFSETQ. Trimming removed 5 bases at V and 7 bases at J, with 22 bases between. The CDR3 runs 15 residues. The CDR3 region has the DNA TGCGCCAGCAGTGGGGTGGGGAGCTTAAACAATGAGCAGTACTTC. Amino acid sequence: CASSGVGSLNNEQYF.

This clonotype was found many times. The chain combines TRBV5-1 with TRBJ2-3, with 10 nucleotides matching TRBD2. Losses at the gene ends were 4 bases for V and 2 bases for J; bases not matched to a gene: 7. The CDR3 totals 16 residues. From germline, CDR1 is SGHRS and CDR2 YFSETQ. CDR3 amino acids: CASSLKRGGPTDTQYF. As DNA, the CDR3 is TGCGCCAGCAGCCTTAAGCGGGGGGGCCCCACAGATACGCAGTATTTT.

This clonotype showed up just a few times. V is TRBV19 and J is TRBJ2-7, with a weak D call TRBD1 (6 bases). The CDR3 is made up of 17 amino acids. Trimming shortened V by 4 bases and J by 2 bases, and 21 bases separated the two germline ends. Per the germline V gene, CDR1 is LNHDA and CDR2 is SQIVND (reference sequence). CDR3 nucleotides: TGTGCCAGTAGTAATGGGACAAAGGTCGCACGAACCTACGAGCAGTACTTC. Encoded protein: CASSNGTKVARTYEQYF.

The chain employs TRBV5-5 and TRBJ1-4; D unclear. V gave up 2 bases and J gave up 4 bases, with 9 bases separating them. CDR1 SGHKS and CDR2 YYEKEE come from the germline V gene (reference sequence). There are 14 residues in the CDR3. The CDR3 loop reads CASSFEPINEKLFF. CDR3 coding DNA: TGTGCCAGCAGCTTTGAACCGATTAATGAAAAACTGTTTTTT. Drawing the rest from reference TRBV5-5 and TRBJ1-4, the complete variable domain is DAGVTQSPTHLIKTRGQQVTLRCSPISGHKSVSWYQQVLGQGPQFIFQYYEKEERGRGNFPDRFSARQFPNYSSELNVNALLLGDSALYLCASSFEPINEKLFFGSGTQLSVL.

The chain is built from TRBV25-1 and TRBJ1-2; D is possibly TRBD1 (5 bases). This CDR3 is built from 14 residues. V was shortened by 3 bases and J by 6 bases, with 14 bases between the two germline ends. CDR1 and CDR2 from the germline V gene are MGHDK and SYGVNS. Written as DNA, the CDR3 is TGTGCCAGCAGTGACTCCCGGGACCGCCATGGCTACACCTTC. This encodes CASSDSRDRHGYTF.

The chain recombines TRBV7-6 with TRBJ1-1; 8 positions agree with TRBD1. CDR3 length: 18 amino acids. The germline gives CDR1 SGHVS, CDR2 FNYEAQ. The J segment lost 1 base and the V segment lost 5 bases, leaving 15 bases of the junction unmatched. Here the CDR3 DNA reads TGTGCCAGCAGCCGATCGCAGACTCGACAGGGGACGAACACTGAAGCTTTCTTT. It yields the protein CASSRSQTRQGTNTEAFF. The whole variable domain, filled in from reference TRBV7-6 and TRBJ1-1, reads GAGVSQSPRYKVTKRGQDVALRCDPISGHVSLYWYRQALGQGPEFLTYFNYEAQQDKSGLPNDRFSAERPEGSISTLTIQRTEQRDSAMYRCASSRSQTRQGTNTEAFFGQGTRLTVV.

Notes on this clonotype: This clone may be a read error of a much larger clone one base away. The rearrangement joins TRBV6-1 to TRBJ2-5; TRBD1 matches at 7 bases. Germline V gene lookup returns CDR1 MNHNS and CDR2 SASEGT. This CDR3 has 16 residues. As DNA, the CDR3 is TGTGCCAGCAGTGAAGAAACGGGCAGGGGGACAGAGACCAAGTACTTC. As protein: CASSEETGRGTETKYF.

This clonotype was counted between two and nine times. V and J are TRBV12-3 or TRBV12-4 and TRBJ1-4; D is perhaps TRBD1 (6 bases). V lost 6 bases to trimming and J lost 8 bases, with 16 bases between them. This CDR3 region has 14 residues. The CDR3 reads CASRGAGVKEKLFF. For the CDR3, the DNA is TGTGCCAGCAGGGGGGCAGGGGTAAAGGAAAAACTGTTTTTT.

This clonotype was seen once. The rearrangement uses TRBV25-1 and TRBJ2-7; tentatively, D is TRBD2 (5 bases). The V end was cut by 3 bases, the J end by 6 bases, with 12 bases between. Germline-derived CDR1 and CDR2 are MGHDK and SYGVNS. The length of the CDR3 is 13 residues. Here the CDR3 DNA reads TGTGCCAGCAGTGACGGCGGGTTCGGCGAGCAGTACTTC. It encodes CASSDGGFGEQYF.

The rearrangement uses TRBV4-1 and TRBJ2-6; TRBD2 is a possible D gene (5 bases). V was shortened by 3 bases and J by 1 base, with 10 bases between the two germline ends. Germline V lookup: CDR1 MGHRA, CDR2 YSYEKL. The CDR3 runs 16 residues. The CDR3 is CASSHSSGSGANVLTF. The CDR3 nucleotides are TGCGCCAGCAGCCATTCCTCGGGGTCTGGGGCCAACGTCCTGACTTTC.

This clonotype has ten or more counts. The rearrangement links TRBV6-6 to TRBJ1-2; unclear D gene. Germline V gene lookup returns CDR1 MNHNY and CDR2 SVGAGI (reference sequence). This CDR3 spans 12 amino acids. The V and J ends lost 2 bases and 7 bases respectively, with 8 bases between them. Written as DNA, the CDR3 is TGTGCCAGCAGTTACGAAGGTCTTGGCTACACCTTC. It encodes CASSYEGLGYTF.

The chain recombines TRBV5-6 with TRBJ2-7; TRBD1 is a possible D gene (5 bases). CDR1 is SGHDT and CDR2 is YYEEEE in the germline V gene. Between the trimmed V and J ends, which lost 4 bases and 0 bases, there was a span of 11 bases. The CDR3 is 14 amino acids. The CDR3: CASSPGIDSYEQYF. In DNA form, the CDR3 reads TGTGCCAGCAGCCCAGGGATAGACTCCTACGAGCAGTACTTC. Supplemented by reference TRBV5-6 and TRBJ2-7, the full variable domain reads DAGVTQSPTHLIKTRGQQVTLRCSPKSGHDTVSWYQQALGQGPQFIFQYYEEEERQRGNFPDRFSGHQFPNYSSELNVNALLLGDSALYLCASSPGIDSYEQYFGPGTRLTVT.

This clonotype has just a few counts. The chain recombines TRBV6-1 with TRBJ2-5; TRBD2 might be the D (6 bases). The better agreement between TRBJ2-1 and the DNA end casts doubt on the J call. Germline-derived CDR1 and CDR2 are MNHNS and SASEGT. This CDR3 region has 15 residues. CDR3 in amino acids: CASSEIGPGVETQFF. The CDR3 DNA follows: TGTGCCAGCAGTGAAATAGGACCGGGGGTTGAGACCCAGTTCTTC.

This chain uses TRBV6-6 with TRBJ1-3; D call uncertain. This CDR3 is 12 amino acids long. Trimming cost V 5 bases and J 4 bases, with 6 bases left between them. Germline CDR1 reads MNHNY; CDR2 reads SVGAGI (reference sequence). The CDR3 DNA follows: TGTGCCAGCAGTCCAGCGGGAAACACCATATATTTT. The encoded protein is CASSPAGNTIYF.

The chain recombines TRBV5-1 with TRBJ2-2; the D is unclear. The CDR3 is made up of 13 amino acids. Germline CDR1 reads SGHRS; CDR2 reads YFSETQ. Trimming stripped 1 base from V and 6 bases from J, with 7 bases between. CDR3 nucleotides: TGCGCCAGCAGCTTGACGGGTCCCGGGGAGCTGTTTTTT. Its translation is CASSLTGPGELFF.

This clonotype was observed many times. The rearrangement joins TRBV7-2 to TRBJ2-5, with D perhaps being TRBD1 or TRBD2 (7 bases each). Germline lookup yields CDR1 SGHTA and CDR2 FQGNSA. Trimming took off 5 bases at V and 11 bases at J, with 18 bases between the two ends. The CDR3 length is 13 residues. CDR3 in DNA: TGTGCCAGCAGCCCAGGGGGGGCGAATGAGCAGTACTTC. Its protein product is CASSPGGANEQYF.

Notes on this clonotype: A read error may explain this, as a much larger clone is one base away. This chain uses TRBV9 with TRBJ1-5; possibly TRBD1 for D (6 bases). The V end lost 2 bases, the J end lost 3 bases, and 18 bases lay between the germline ends. CDR3 size: 17 residues. Germline CDR1 reads SGDLS; CDR2 reads YYNGEE. The CDR3 is CASSVKIWTADNQPQHF. The CDR3 DNA reads TGTGCCAGCAGCGTTAAAATATGGACAGCGGACAATCAGCCCCAGCATTTT.

This clonotype was seen more than once but under ten times. A read error may be the cause here, since a much bigger clone is one base away. CDR3 DNA sequence: TGTGCCAGCAGCCCCGGACAGTGGTACGAGCAGTACTTC. Residues: CASSPGQWYEQYF. The chain joins TRBV7-6 to TRBJ2-7, with D tentatively TRBD1 (6 bases). The CDR3 covers 13 residues. V was shortened by 5 bases and J by 4 bases, with 12 bases between the two germline ends. In germline, CDR1 is SGHVS, CDR2 FNYEAQ.

This clonotype has a count of ten or more. The CDR3 here is CAWSVTGPPYEQYF. CDR3 DNA sequence: TGTGCCTGGAGTGTAACAGGACCCCCCTACGAGCAGTACTTC. This sequence joins TRBV30 and TRBJ2-7, with D perhaps matching TRBD1 (5 bases). The germline V gene has CDR1 GTSNPN and CDR2 SVGIG (reference sequence). With 0 bases removed from V and 2 bases from J, the gap between germline ends came to 11 bases. The CDR3 is 14 residues long.

A word on this clonotype: A read error may explain this, as a much larger clone is one base away. The chain carries TRBV6-1 and TRBJ2-5; 7 bases are shared with TRBD1. The CDR3 is made up of 16 amino acids. J was trimmed by 11 bases and V by 4 bases; bases with no gene match: 19. Germline loops: CDR1 MNHNS, CDR2 SASEGT. The CDR3 here is CASSGRDSQNYNEQYF. CDR3 bases: TGTGCCAGCAGTGGCCGGGACAGCCAAAACTACAATGAGCAGTACTTC.

V and J are TRBV7-3 and TRBJ2-1; 12 nucleotides match TRBD2. The CDR3 is 17 amino acids. From germline, CDR1 is SGHTA and CDR2 FQGTGA. The ends lost 1 base at V and 5 bases at J; junction bases unmatched: 6. The CDR3 loop is CASSLMRLAGVDNEQFF. The CDR3 coding sequence is TGTGCCAGCAGCTTAATGCGACTAGCGGGGGTTGACAATGAGCAGTTCTTC.